The rows below give T cell receptor beta chains drawn from one sample of a study of T cells after yellow fever vaccination. MiXCR, applied by TCRdb to the 5' RACE reads, yields one record per CDR3 protein. The data show 150,000 or so distinct CDR3 sequences, about 7% seen once. This sample comprised CD4+ T cells sorted from PBMCs, obtained 5 days after the first yellow fever vaccination. The source is a man aged 18 to 29 who received the YFV17D yellow fever vaccine. CDR3s include the opening cysteine and the closing phenylalanine or tryptophan. D genes are given only for firm matches. Size tells how often a clone was seen (once, few, many) or the class of an expanded clone, and some rows leave it out.

TRBV20-1	-	TRBJ1-1	-	TGCAGTGCAAAATCGACTTCTTTGAACACTGAAGCTTTCTTT	CSAKSTSLNTEAFF
TRBV5-1	few	TRBJ2-7	TRBD1	TGCGCCAGCAGCGTCGGACAGGGGGCTGGAGAGCAGTACTTC	CASSVGQGAGEQYF
TRBV29-1	-	TRBJ2-7	-	TGCAGCGTTGAAGTTGGGGGATCGGGGCGGAAGCAGTACTTC	CSVEVGGSGRKQYF
TRBV7-2	many	TRBJ2-1	-	TGTGCCAGCAGCCTGGGACTTCACTCCTACAATGAGCAGTTCTTC	CASSLGLHSYNEQFF
TRBV5-6	many	TRBJ2-1	TRBD1	TGTGCCAGCGGATACACCGGGACAGGGGATATAGATGAGCAGTTCTTC	CASGYTGTGDIDEQFF
TRBV20-1	many	TRBJ2-1	-	TGCAGTGCCCAGTGGAGGGGTATGGGTGAGCAGTTCTTC	CSAQWRGMGEQFF
TRBV3-1	many	TRBJ2-3	-	TGTGCCAGCAGCCAAGAGCTGGTGGGGGGGGCCGATACGCAGTATTTT	CASSQELVGGADTQYF
TRBV4-3	many	TRBJ2-5	-	TGCGCCAGCAGCCCCCTCGCCGGGACTGGGAAAGAGACCCAGTACTTC	CASSPLAGTGKETQYF
TRBV20-1	-	TRBJ2-1	-	TGCAGTGCATTTACACCGACGACCTACAATGAGCAGTTCTTC	CSAFTPTTYNEQFF
TRBV7-7	-	TRBJ2-1	-	TGTGCCAGCAGCTTAGGGCGGGGGCAGAGTTATGAGCAGTTCTTC	CASSLGRGQSYEQFF
TRBV6-1	-	TRBJ2-5	-	TGTCCCAGCAGTGGTTCGGTCTTTGGGACCCACCAAGAGACCCAGTACTTC	CPSSGSVFGTHQETQYF
TRBV30	many	TRBJ2-7	-	TGTGCCTGGACCTCAGGGGTCGAGCAGTACTTC	CAWTSGVEQYF
TRBV19	-	TRBJ2-7	-	TGTGCCTCCCCGACATGGATGGAGTTCTACGAGCAGTACTTC	CASPTWMEFYEQYF
TRBV5-1	many	TRBJ1-1	TRBD1	TGCGCCAGCAGCTTGGCACCCAGGGGGCGAGGTGGTACTGAAGCTTTCTTT	CASSLAPRGRGGTEAFF
TRBV10-3	-	TRBJ2-2	TRBD2	TGTGCCAACAGTCCACCCTGGACTAGCGGCCAGGGGGGGGAGCTGTTTTTT	CANSPPWTSGQGGELFF
TRBV5-6	many	TRBJ2-3	TRBD2	TGTGCCAGCAGCCCACGGGGCGCGGGGGTTAAAACAGATACGCAGTATTTT	CASSPRGAGVKTDTQYF
TRBV6-5	few	TRBJ1-6	TRBD1	TGTGCCAGCAGTTACACAAGGACAGGCCATTATAATTCACCCCTCCACTTT	CASSYTRTGHYNSPLHF
TRBV12-3/TRBV12-4	few	TRBJ1-1	-	TGTGCCAGCAGTTCACAACAGGGAATGACTGAAGCTTTCTTT	CASSSQQGMTEAFF
TRBV20-1	many	TRBJ1-1	-	TGCAGTGCCCTTAGAGGGGCCGGGAACACTGAAGCTTTCTTT	CSALRGAGNTEAFF
TRBV7-2	many	TRBJ1-5	-	TGTGCCAGCAGCTTAGTAGCTGGGAGCGGTCAGCCCCAGCATTTT	CASSLVAGSGQPQHF
TRBV18	many	TRBJ1-5	-	TGTGCCAGCTCACCTCAAGGGACGAATCAGCCCCAGCATTTT	CASSPQGTNQPQHF
TRBV5-5	many	TRBJ2-5	TRBD1	TGTGCCGTGGGACAGACGCCGACAACGGAAGAGACCCAGTACTTC	CAVGQTPTTEETQYF
TRBV20-1	many	TRBJ2-5	-	TGCAGTGCCCCCCCCTCGTGGACAGTCCAAGAGACCCAGTACTTC	CSAPPSWTVQETQYF
TRBV11-2	many	TRBJ2-5	TRBD2	TGTGCCAGCAAAATCAGTCCGGTAGCGGGGGGCGGCGAGACCCAGTACTTC	CASKISPVAGGGETQYF
TRBV7-2	many	TRBJ1-3	TRBD1	TGTGCCAGCAGCCCCTGGACAGGGGGAAACACCATATATTTT	CASSPWTGGNTIYF
TRBV12-3/TRBV12-4	many	TRBJ1-5	-	TGTGCCAGCAGTTTAGGCAGGGGTCGTGACAATCAGCCCCAGCATTTT	CASSLGRGRDNQPQHF
TRBV5-6	few	TRBJ1-2	-	TGTGCCAGCAACCTGGTGCCCTATGGCTACACCTTC	CASNLVPYGYTF
TRBV7-9	many	TRBJ1-2	-	TGTGCCAGCAGCCCGGTACCGGGGGGGGTTAACTATGGCTACACCTTC	CASSPVPGGVNYGYTF
TRBV7-8	many	TRBJ2-5	TRBD1	TGTGCCAGCAGCCAAAGACAGGGGGCGGCTCCAGAGACCCAGTACTTC	CASSQRQGAAPETQYF
TRBV29-1	-	TRBJ2-5	-	TGCAGCGTTGGGGCGGCCGCCGTGGCGACCCAGTACTTC	CSVGAAAVATQYF
TRBV20-1	few	TRBJ2-3	TRBD1	TGCAGTGCTGGGGACAGGGCGCGGGCAGATACGCAGTATTTT	CSAGDRARADTQYF
TRBV7-2	many	TRBJ2-2	TRBD1	TGTGCCAGCAGCCCTGGGACAGGGGATAAGAAGCTGTTTTTT	CASSPGTGDKKLFF
TRBV7-2	-	TRBJ2-1	TRBD1	TGTGCCAGCAGCAGACGGGACAGGGGGCCCCACAATGAGCAGTTCTTC	CASSRRDRGPHNEQFF
TRBV7-6	many	TRBJ2-5	-	TGTGCCAGCAGCTATGGAGCGGCATCCCAAGAGACCCAGTACTTC	CASSYGAASQETQYF
TRBV5-4	-	TRBJ2-5	-	TGTGCCAGCACCTCCCAGGAGACCCAGTACTTC	CASTSQETQYF
TRBV5-6	many	TRBJ2-3	-	TGTGCCAGCAGCTTGACAGGGTTTAGCACAGATACGCAGTATTTT	CASSLTGFSTDTQYF
TRBV20-1	-	TRBJ2-2	-	TGCAGTGCTAGTGAGGGGAACACCGGGGAGCTGTTTTTT	CSASEGNTGELFF
TRBV6-4	many	TRBJ2-6	-	TGTGCCAGCAGCTCCTCTGGGGCCAACGTCCTGACTTTC	CASSSSGANVLTF
TRBV14	many	TRBJ2-3	-	TGTGCCAGCAGCCAAGGGGGACCCCCAGATACGCAGTATTTT	CASSQGGPPDTQYF
TRBV3-1	-	TRBJ1-1	TRBD1	TGTGCCAGCAGCCCACCCGGGACAGTGGACACTGAAGCTTTCTTT	CASSPPGTVDTEAFF
TRBV12-3/TRBV12-4	-	TRBJ1-3	-	TGTGCCAGCAGTTTAGCGCGACTGAGCTCTGGAAACACCATATATTTT	CASSLARLSSGNTIYF
TRBV24-1	few	TRBJ2-1	TRBD2	TGTGCCACCAGCAAAGGGACTAGTGCTCAGTTCTTC	CATSKGTSAQFF
TRBV7-2	many	TRBJ2-5	-	TGTGCCAGCAGCTTACTTACCAGGGAGGAGACCCAGTACTTC	CASSLLTREETQYF
TRBV6-2/TRBV6-3	many	TRBJ2-5	TRBD1	TGTGCCAGCAGTAACGACCGGGACAGGGGCGGAGAGACCCAGTACTTC	CASSNDRDRGGETQYF
TRBV18	-	TRBJ2-1	-	TGTGCCAGCTCACCATCTGGGACTGTGAATGAGCAGTTCTTC	CASSPSGTVNEQFF
TRBV20-1	many	TRBJ1-2	-	TGCAGTGCCGTTGGTGGGGCAGCTAACTATGGCTACACCTTC	CSAVGGAANYGYTF
TRBV4-3	few	TRBJ2-7	-	TGCGCCAGCAGCCAAGATCGTATAAGACGGTACGAGCAGTACTTC	CASSQDRIRRYEQYF
TRBV6-5	-	TRBJ1-5	-	TGTGCCAGCAGTTACGCGGATAGCAATCAGCCCCAGCATTTT	CASSYADSNQPQHF
TRBV15	many	TRBJ1-5	-	TGTGCCACCAGTTTGAGCCTGGGAAGGGAGGGTCAGCCCCAGCATTTT	CATSLSLGREGQPQHF
TRBV3-1	many	TRBJ1-1	-	TGTGCCAGCAGCCAAATGGGGGGCACTGAAGCTTTCTTT	CASSQMGGTEAFF